The clone carrying this T cell receptor (beta chain) was seen only once. The antigen is not known. Germline V gives CDR1 MNHEY, CDR2 SMNVEV (reference sequence). The length of the CDR3 is 15 residues. With V trimmed by 5 bases and J by 2 bases, 6 bases remained unmatched. This sample is drawn from a study of cytomegalovirus exposure and HLA in healthy donors. Findings and caveats of the study: Published work reported that the classifier diagnosed cytomegalovirus status with high specificity and sensitivity. TCR sequences were mostly rare, though some public TCRs occurred in many donors.

Sequencing used immunoSEQ multiplex PCR; TCRdb keeps in-frame clones, though not all of them. The sample includes about 43,000 clones, 92% of them seen just once. The chain joins TRBV27 to TRBJ2-3, with 8 nucleotides matching TRBD1. The receptor's source is a man between 18 and 29 years old in good health and CMV-seronegative. Material: PBMCs. The CDR3 region has the DNA TGTGCCAGCAGTCCCGGGACAGGTTACACAGATACGCAGTATTTT. Its translation is CASSPGTGYTDTQYF.